Following are 30 T cell receptor beta chains from one sample sequenced in a study of neurological immune-mediated disorders. TCRdb analysed the 5' RACE reads with MiXCR anew, one entry per CDR3 protein. This sample has tens of thousands of distinct CDR3 sequences, with around 5.3% found just once. The sample comprised CD4+ T cells from blood. All receptors come from a woman under 30 with multiple sclerosis.

This clonotype was found many times. The V and J genes are TRBV4-2 and TRBJ2-7, with TRBD2 matching 7 bases. Germline lookup yields CDR1 LGHNA and CDR2 YNFKEQ. V dropped 3 bases and J dropped 2; count of bases not matched to a gene: 16. The length of the CDR3 is 18 residues. In DNA form, the CDR3 reads TGTGCCAGCAGCCATGAACAAACTCGGGGGGACCTCACCTACGAGCAGTACTTC. Its translation is CASSHEQTRGDLTYEQYF.

The genes are TRBV11-2 and TRBJ2-2; no clear D. This CDR3 has 14 amino acids. Germline values: CDR1 SGHAT, CDR2 FQNNGV. Trimming took off 1 base at V and 6 bases at J, with 9 bases between the two ends. The CDR3 loop reads CASSLARTSGELFF. CDR3 DNA: TGTGCCAGCAGCTTAGCAAGAACCTCCGGGGAGCTGTTTTTT.

The chain joins TRBV30 to TRBJ1-2; D gene ambiguous. Trimming took off 6 bases at V and 3 bases at J, with 8 bases between the two ends. The CDR3 has 11 residues. Germline CDR1 GTSNPN, CDR2 SVGIG (reference sequence). Here the CDR3 reads CACSLDYGYTF. Here the CDR3 DNA reads TGTGCCTGCTCTCTCGACTATGGCTACACCTTC.

This clonotype was observed many times. The chain joins TRBV12-3 or TRBV12-4 to TRBJ2-3; unclear D gene. The CDR3 has 17 residues. V was clipped by 6 bases and J by 0 bases, with 19 bases between them. CDR3 sequence: CASSRRTFETSTDTQYF. The CDR3 DNA reads TGTGCCAGCAGCCGTCGTACCTTTGAGACTAGCACAGATACGCAGTATTTT.

This clonotype was seen ten or more times. This chain's CDR3 is CASSLVGHSQETQYF. For the CDR3, the DNA is TGTGCCAGCAGCTTAGTGGGCCATTCGCAAGAGACCCAGTACTTC. The rearrangement links TRBV7-2 to TRBJ2-5; D gene uncertain. CDR3 length: 15 amino acids. Trimming removed 1 base at V and 2 bases at J, with 11 bases between. CDR1 is SGHTA and CDR2 is FQGNSA in the germline V gene.

At least ten counts were recorded for this clonotype. The chain employs TRBV20-1 and TRBJ1-2; possibly TRBD1 for D (6 bases). V lost 3 bases and J 0 bases, leaving 14 bases between the germline ends. Germline loops: CDR1 DFQATT, CDR2 SNEGSKA (reference sequence). CDR3 length: 15 amino acids. The CDR3 reads CSARGGGAANYGYTF. CDR3 nucleotide sequence: TGCAGTGCTAGGGGTGGGGGGGCAGCTAACTATGGCTACACCTTC.

This clonotype was seen ten or more times. The V call is TRBV20-1, the J call TRBJ2-1, with TRBD2 matching 9 bases. Trimming cost V 6 bases and J 2 bases; bases outside gene matches: 11. Germline CDR1 and CDR2: DFQATT and SNEGSKA (reference sequence). CDR3 length equals 16 residues. CDR3 sequence reads: CSAIIGLAGAYNEQFF. DNA for the CDR3: TGCAGTGCCATTATCGGATTAGCGGGGGCCTACAATGAGCAGTTCTTC.

This clonotype was picked up many times. The chain links TRBV29-1 to TRBJ1-1, with no clear D. Trimming cost V 3 bases and J 3 bases, with 14 bases left between them. The CDR3 runs to 14 residues. Germline CDR1 is SQVTM and CDR2 is ANQGSEA. As DNA, the CDR3 is TGCAGCGTTGACAAGGGTAAAAGGGACACTGAAGCTTTCTTT. Translation gives CSVDKGKRDTEAFF.

In its sample, this clonotype was seen many times. This rearrangement joins TRBV12-3 or TRBV12-4 to TRBJ1-2, with D maybe TRBD1 (6 bases). V lost 7 bases, J lost 7 bases, and 10 bases lay in between. The CDR3 spans 11 residues. The CDR3 sequence is CASTRGAGYTF. The CDR3, as DNA: TGTGCCAGCACAAGGGGGGCTGGCTACACCTTC.

This clonotype appeared many times. V usage is TRBV5-1 and J usage is TRBJ2-3; D gene ambiguous. Trimming removed 7 bases at V and 1 base at J, with 7 bases between. The CDR3 length is 12 residues. Germline assignment: CDR1 SGHRS and CDR2 YFSETQ. This chain's CDR3 is CASSVGTDTQYF. The CDR3 DNA follows: TGCGCCAGCTCTGTGGGCACAGATACGCAGTATTTT.

This clonotype was observed at least ten times. The chain carries TRBV6-1 and TRBJ2-3; 7 bases align to TRBD2. Germline-derived CDR1 and CDR2 are MNHNS and SASEGT. The CDR3 runs 14 residues. V shed 2 bases and J 3 bases; nucleotides not matched to a gene: 2. The CDR3 nucleotides are TGTGCCAGCAGTGAACCCGGGGGGACAGATACGCAGTATTTT. Its protein product is CASSEPGGTDTQYF.

This clonotype was detected ten times or more. The chain has TRBV20-1 and TRBJ2-5; 7 bases line up with TRBD2. The V gene end was trimmed by 0 bases and the J gene end by 0 bases; junction bases not matched to a gene: 10. Germline CDR1 reads DFQATT; CDR2 reads SNEGSKA (reference sequence). The CDR3 extends over 17 amino acids. Written as DNA, the CDR3 is TGCAGTGCTAGAGATCCGGGTCGGGAGGTGTACCAAGAGACCCAGTACTTC. It translates to CSARDPGREVYQETQYF.

This clonotype occurred many times. The rearrangement uses TRBV2 and TRBJ2-1, with D unresolved. Germline CDR1 reads SNHLY; CDR2 reads FYNNEI. The CDR3 totals 13 residues. V gave up 6 bases and J gave up 9 bases, with 15 bases separating them. The chain's CDR3 is CASSERQDTEQFF. CDR3 DNA: TGTGCCAGCAGCGAGCGCCAAGATACTGAGCAGTTCTTC.

This clonotype was seen many times. The chain links TRBV7-2 to TRBJ1-3; no clear D. The CDR3 spans 15 residues. Trimming pared 1 base from V and 2 bases from J, leaving 9 bases between. Germline lookup yields CDR1 SGHTA and CDR2 FQGNSA. CDR3 DNA: TGTGCCAGCAGCTTAGGTTTGGGTACTGGAAACACCATATATTTT. This encodes CASSLGLGTGNTIYF.

This clonotype showed up many times. The gene calls are TRBV28 and TRBJ1-2, with 7 bases lining up with TRBD1. Trimming took 8 bases from V and 5 from J; bases not matched to a gene: 8. CDR3 length: 13 amino acids. Germline CDR1 reads MDHEN; CDR2 reads SYDVKM. The DNA for the CDR3 is TGTGCCAGCCGGTCCCGGGACAGATATGGCTACACCTTC. It translates to CASRSRDRYGYTF.

About this clonotype itself: A much more abundant neighbour one base away suggests this may be a read error. The chain links TRBV6-2 or TRBV6-3 to TRBJ2-1; 16 bases are shared with TRBD2. Trimming cost V 5 bases and J 6 bases; bases outside gene matches: 13. The V gene's germline CDR1 is MNHEY and CDR2 SVGEGT. This CDR3 spans 19 amino acids. The DNA for the CDR3 is TGTGCCAGCAGTGCTCACCCCGGGACTAGCGGGGGGGCCATCAATGAGCAGTTCTTC. It yields the protein CASSAHPGTSGGAINEQFF.

This clonotype was seen ten or more times. This chain links TRBV11-2 with TRBJ2-7; D may be TRBD1 (6 bases). Germline CDR1 reads SGHAT; CDR2 reads FQNNGV. V dropped 5 bases and J dropped 1 base, with 18 bases sitting between them. The CDR3 has 16 residues. The CDR3 loop reads CASSPGQFSDSYEQYF. CDR3 bases: TGTGCCAGCAGCCCCGGACAGTTCAGCGATTCCTACGAGCAGTACTTC.

This clonotype was detected only a few times. The rearrangement uses TRBV18 and TRBJ2-3; D remains ambiguous. Germline CDR1 reads KGHSH; CDR2 reads LQKENI. The CDR3 is 11 residues long. V lost 3 bases and J lost 5, with 3 bases in between. The CDR3 coding sequence is TGTGCCAGCTCACCTAAAGATACGCAGTATTTT. Its protein product is CASSPKDTQYF.

In its sample, this clonotype was seen many times. The chain employs TRBV7-2 and TRBJ2-6, with 12 nucleotides matching TRBD1. Germline assignment: CDR1 SGHTA and CDR2 FQGNSA. Losses at the gene ends were 4 bases for V and 2 bases for J; bases not matched to a gene: 15. The CDR3 spans 21 residues. The CDR3, as DNA: TGTGCCAGCAGCTCTAGACCGGGACAGGGGGCTTTAGGCACTGGGGCCAACGTCCTGACTTTC. As protein: CASSSRPGQGALGTGANVLTF.

In its sample, this clonotype was seen a few times. The chain recombines TRBV6-5 with TRBJ1-2, with 8 bases lining up with TRBD1. Germline V gene lookup returns CDR1 MNHEY and CDR2 SVGAGI. J lost 2 bases, V lost 0 bases, and 8 bases had no gene match. CDR3 length equals 17 residues. The DNA for the CDR3 is TGTGCCAGCAGTTACTCCCGGGCGACAGGGGTAAACTATGGCTACACCTTC. Amino acid sequence: CASSYSRATGVNYGYTF.

This clonotype was observed at least ten times. The gene calls are TRBV5-5 and TRBJ2-1; D may be TRBD1 or TRBD2 (5 bases each). CDR1 and CDR2 from the germline V gene are SGHKS and YYEKEE (reference sequence). The CDR3 consists of 17 residues. Trimming left V 2 bases short and J 2 bases short, with 17 bases between. The CDR3: CASSLLIGTATYNEQFF. For the CDR3, the DNA is TGTGCCAGCAGCTTACTTATAGGGACCGCGACCTACAATGAGCAGTTCTTC. The whole variable domain, filled in from reference TRBV5-5 and TRBJ2-1, reads DAGVTQSPTHLIKTRGQQVTLRCSPISGHKSVSWYQQVLGQGPQFIFQYYEKEERGRGNFPDRFSARQFPNYSSELNVNALLLGDSALYLCASSLLIGTATYNEQFFGPGTRLTVL.

This clonotype was seen many times. The chain carries TRBV25-1 and TRBJ1-4, with no clear D. Germline lookup yields CDR1 MGHDK and CDR2 SYGVNS. The CDR3 runs 16 residues. V was clipped by 3 bases and J by 0 bases, with 11 bases between them. The CDR3 sequence is CASSDRRSSTNEKLFF. CDR3 coding DNA: TGTGCCAGCAGTGATCGCAGATCCTCAACTAATGAAAAACTGTTTTTT.

As DNA, the CDR3 is TGTGCCAGCAGCTTCGTGGGTATCAGCAATCAGCCCCAGCATTTT. Residues: CASSFVGISNQPQHF. The chain links TRBV7-9 to TRBJ1-5, with D hard to call. Germline V gene sequence: CDR1 SEHNR, CDR2 FQNEAQ (reference sequence). This CDR3 contains 15 residues. The germline V and J ends were trimmed by 3 bases and 1 base, with 10 bases remaining between them.

This clonotype was observed at least ten times. The genes are TRBV20-1 and TRBJ2-7; perhaps TRBD1 as D (6 bases). The V gene's germline CDR1 is DFQATT and CDR2 SNEGSKA (reference sequence). The CDR3 is 14 amino acids. The V end lost 6 bases, the J end lost 0 bases, and 15 bases lay between the germline ends. The CDR3 region is CSAAVTGNSYEQYF. In DNA form, the CDR3 reads TGCAGTGCGGCGGTGACAGGCAACTCCTACGAGCAGTACTTC.

This clonotype was counted ten times or more. The genes are TRBV14 and TRBJ1-1; D possibly corresponds to TRBD1 (6 bases). Germline values: CDR1 SGHDN, CDR2 FVKESK. The CDR3 is 13 amino acids. Trimming shortened V by 5 bases and J by 1 base, and 8 bases separated the two germline ends. The CDR3 loop is CASSRQENTEAFF. The CDR3 DNA reads TGTGCCAGCAGCAGACAGGAGAACACTGAAGCTTTCTTT.

This clonotype was detected ten times or more. The chain joins TRBV5-1 to TRBJ1-5, with D uncertain. V dropped 5 bases and J dropped 0 bases, with 12 bases sitting between them. CDR1 and CDR2 (germline): SGHRS, YFSETQ. CDR3 size: 15 residues. CDR3 in amino acids: CASRAGLDSNQPQHF. In nucleotides, the CDR3 is TGCGCCAGCAGGGCAGGTCTTGATAGCAATCAGCCCCAGCATTTT.

At least ten counts were recorded for this clonotype. The chain is built from TRBV7-3 and TRBJ2-7; unclear D gene. V was cut by 4 bases and J by 4 bases, with 11 bases left in between. The germline gives CDR1 SGHTA, CDR2 FQGTGA. The CDR3 spans 13 residues. The DNA for the CDR3 is TGTGCCAGCAGCTACACAAGAGGATACGAGCAGTACTTC. Protein product: CASSYTRGYEQYF.

This clonotype was observed many times. V and J are TRBV6-5 and TRBJ2-2; TRBD1 matches at 10 bases. The CDR3 contains 15 residues. J gave up 4 bases and V 6 bases, and 5 bases lay outside the gene matches. The germline V gene encodes CDR1 MNHEY and CDR2 SVGAGI. Here the CDR3 reads CASSLRDRGTGELFF. CDR3 sequence (DNA): TGTGCCAGCAGCCTCCGGGACAGGGGCACCGGGGAGCTGTTTTTT.

This clonotype was observed many times. This chain joins TRBV2 and TRBJ1-4, with D tentatively TRBD1 (6 bases). Trimming pared 7 bases from V and 7 bases from J, leaving 16 bases between. CDR1 is SNHLY and CDR2 is FYNNEI in the germline V gene. This CDR3 has 14 residues. The CDR3 DNA reads TGTGCCAGCACCCGTGGGGGGCTGGGTGAAAAACTGTTTTTT. This encodes CASTRGGLGEKLFF.

The sample holds many counts of this clonotype. The genes are TRBV29-1 and TRBJ2-7, with D possibly being TRBD1 or TRBD2 (6 bases each). This CDR3 spans 15 amino acids. V was trimmed by 7 bases and J by 2 bases, leaving 21 bases between them. The V gene's germline CDR1 is SQVTM and CDR2 ANQGSEA. CDR3 coding DNA: TGCAGCGCTGGATTACCGGGGGCCCGACCCTACGAGCAGTACTTC. Translating it yields CSAGLPGARPYEQYF.